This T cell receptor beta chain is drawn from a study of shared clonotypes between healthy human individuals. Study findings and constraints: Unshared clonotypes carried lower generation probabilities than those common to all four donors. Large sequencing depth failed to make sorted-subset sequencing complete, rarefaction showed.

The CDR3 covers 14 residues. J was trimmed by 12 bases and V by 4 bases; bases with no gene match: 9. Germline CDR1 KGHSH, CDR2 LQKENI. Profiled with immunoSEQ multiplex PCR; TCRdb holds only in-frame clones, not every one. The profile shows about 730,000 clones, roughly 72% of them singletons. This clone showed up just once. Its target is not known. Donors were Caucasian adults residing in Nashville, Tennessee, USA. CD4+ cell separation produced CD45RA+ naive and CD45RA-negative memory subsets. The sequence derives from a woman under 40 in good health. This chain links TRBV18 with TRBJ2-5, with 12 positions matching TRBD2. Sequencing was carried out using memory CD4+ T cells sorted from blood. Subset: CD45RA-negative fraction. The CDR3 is CASSQLAGGLREYF. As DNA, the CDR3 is TGTGCCAGCTCACAACTAGCGGGAGGCCTTCGGGAGTACTTC.